This T cell receptor (beta chain) originates from a study of T cells in women clearing cervical HPV infection (dated by TCRdb to 2017 to 2018). Broadly, across the study: Cases were 25 women with histologically confirmed HPV16-related CIN3 or worse, including a couple of invasive cancers. Because only a few women had HLA typing data, the possibility that HLA type acted as a confounder could not be ruled out. Case blood was taken at the visit when the lesion was first identified, whereas control blood was taken when infection was no longer detected. Among cases, blood sampling occurred a median of about 150 days after lesion detection, with an interquartile range of about 80 to 230 days. Cases and controls were matched on year of sample collection and on age within five years. In the parent cohort, some 10,000 women aged 18 or older were enrolled in Guanacaste, Costa Rica, during about 1993 to 1995 and then followed for less than nine years. Five blinded duplicates per group were added as quality controls, giving some 60 samples: 50 or so participants and 10 replicates. Median age was roughly 35 years in cases versus just over 37 in controls, and baseline characteristics did not differ significantly. This exploratory proof-of-principle case-control study, nested within the Guanacaste HPV Natural History Study in Costa Rica, compared TCR repertoires among women with different cervical HPV16 outcomes. Controls were approximately 25 women whose single incident HPV16 infection cleared within 12 months without precancer or cancer developing. What the work shows at the level of the full study, not this receptor alone: Cases were distinguished from controls with an estimated AUC of 0.65 to 0.85 by random forest classifiers combining richness and V gene abundances. Across sequencing depths, CIN3+ cases showed significantly higher TCR repertoire richness than controls, but evenness did not differ between the groups. TRBV6-7 relative abundance was lower in cases than in controls (about 0.099% versus 0.16%; Bonferroni P = 0.0008). Because the number of T cells in each sample was unknown, differences in richness could reflect differing T-cell content rather than repertoire biology. The cross-sectional design could not show whether the associations came before the infection or were a result of it, and neither effector/memory subsets nor HPV-specific T cells were isolated.

On this clone itself: Its recognized antigen is unknown. The read ends 3 residues early relative to the CDR3; the germline J gene fills the gap.

The V end loses 2 bases and the J end loses 5 bases, and a stretch of 9 bases separates them. The CDR3, cysteine through phenylalanine, is 13 amino acids long. The 30 bases shown cover part of the CDR3, and their frame starts at base 1. Sequences SGHTA (CDR1) and FQGNSA (CDR2) are obtained from the germline V gene. Every participant had a single incident cervical HPV16 infection, and women with prevalent HPV16 infections were excluded. Cervical HPV DNA was detected with MY09/MY11 PCR, and genotyping was done by dot-blot hybridization. Roughly 15 mL of heparinized blood were centrifuged, and the buffy coat was split into aliquots, frozen at -30 degrees C, and then kept at -80 degrees C. QIAGEN kits were used to extract genomic DNA from buffy coat specimens. TCR beta CDR3 regions were amplified by multiplex PCR using the immunoSEQ assay from an average of 1200 ng genomic DNA per sample. Primer bias was corrected in the assay by using a complete synthetic TCR repertoire to establish an amplification baseline. Amplicons were sequenced on the Illumina platform. The authors' pipeline ran thus. Sequences were error-corrected by clustering with frequency ratios and a modified nearest-neighbor algorithm and were then analyzed in the immunoSEQ Analyzer with IMGT gene definitions. TCR richness and evenness were averaged over 20 rarefaction repeats at each rarefaction depth, excluding samples with fewer sequences than the depth. Wilcoxon rank sum tests with FDR correction were used to compare V, D and J gene relative abundances between the groups. In the blinded duplicates, the intraclass correlation was around 96% for TCR richness and averaged about 80% across 66 gene segments. TCRdb retrieved this table from immuneACCESS and kept in-frame rearrangements only. Not all clones are present; in checked studies, unresolved V genes account for under half, and no reason is known for the remainder. V and J calls and clone size follow that table, whereas D and trimming were derived from the DNA. This specimen's table enumerates tens of thousands of clones. Under 8.5% of the sample is taken by the ten largest.

The rearranged chain carries TRBV7-2 and TRBJ1-1, and possibly TRBD1, on 6 matching bases. Sequences were obtained from blood buffy coat. The source of this sequence is a woman aged 18-70 years with a cervical HPV16 infection that either progressed to CIN3+ or cleared (not recorded which). The sequenced CDR3 bases are TGTGCCAGCAGCTTAACAGGGAGTACTGAA. Its translation reads: CASSLTGSTE. Given in full, the CDR3 is CASSLTGSTEAFF. This CDR3, with the reference TRBV7-2 and TRBJ1-1 proteins standing in past its ends, gives the full variable domain GAGVSQSPSNKVTEKGKDVELRCDPISGHTALYWYRQSLGQGLEFLIYFQGNSAPDKSGLPSDRFSAERTGGSVSTLTIQRTQQEDSAVYLCASSLTGSTEAFFGQGTRLTVV.